This T cell receptor beta chain was captured by sequencing in a study of blood T cell repertoires in COVID-19. Whole-study context: Acute-phase and convalescent COVID-19 samples originated in the United States, Italy and Spain. In each case, the material was cDNA or gDNA derived from T cells, B-cell-depleted T cells, or PBMCs.

Germline CDR1 and CDR2: SNHLY and FYNNEI. Germline trimming cut 8 bases from V and 10 bases from J; bases unmatched to any gene: 6. The CDR3 loop spans 13 amino acids. The protocol was immunoSEQ multiplex PCR, while the TCRdb copy is restricted to in-frame clones and leaves out a portion. This table holds about 180,000 clones, about 84% found once. What was sequenced was peripheral blood. This TCR came from a human donor in a cohort sampled during active COVID-19. V usage is TRBV2 and J usage is TRBJ1-6, with 9 bases identical to TRBD1. CDR3 region: CASSGTGTSPLHF. In DNA form, the CDR3 reads TGTGCCAGCTCCGGGACAGGGACCTCACCCCTCCACTTT. The entire variable domain, with the rest obtained from reference TRBV2 and TRBJ1-6, is as follows: EPEVTQTPSHQVTQMGQEVILRCVPISNHLYFYWYRQILGQKVEFLVSFYNNEISEKSEIFDDQFSVERPDGSNFTLKIRSTKLEDSAMYFCASSGTGTSPLHFGNGTRLTVT.